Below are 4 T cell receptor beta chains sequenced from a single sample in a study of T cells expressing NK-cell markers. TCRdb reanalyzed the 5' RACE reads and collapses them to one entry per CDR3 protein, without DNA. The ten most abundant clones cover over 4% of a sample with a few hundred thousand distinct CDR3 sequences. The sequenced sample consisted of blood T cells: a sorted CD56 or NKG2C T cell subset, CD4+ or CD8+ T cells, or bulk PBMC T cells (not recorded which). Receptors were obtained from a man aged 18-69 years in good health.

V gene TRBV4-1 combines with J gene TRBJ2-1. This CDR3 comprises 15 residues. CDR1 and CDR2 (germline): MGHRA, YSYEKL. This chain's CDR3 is CASSTDLGVYNEQFF.

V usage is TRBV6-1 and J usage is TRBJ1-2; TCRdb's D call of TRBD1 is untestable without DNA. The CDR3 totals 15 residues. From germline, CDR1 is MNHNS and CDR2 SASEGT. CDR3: CASSDGYRDSYGYTF.

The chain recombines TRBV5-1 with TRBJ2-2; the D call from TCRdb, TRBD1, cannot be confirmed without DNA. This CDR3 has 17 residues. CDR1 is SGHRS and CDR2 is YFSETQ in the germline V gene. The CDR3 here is CASSFLVAPTNTGELFF.

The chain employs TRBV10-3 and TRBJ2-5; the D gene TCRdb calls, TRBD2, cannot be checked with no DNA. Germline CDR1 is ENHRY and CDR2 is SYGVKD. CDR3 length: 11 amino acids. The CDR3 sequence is CAAGRAETQYF.